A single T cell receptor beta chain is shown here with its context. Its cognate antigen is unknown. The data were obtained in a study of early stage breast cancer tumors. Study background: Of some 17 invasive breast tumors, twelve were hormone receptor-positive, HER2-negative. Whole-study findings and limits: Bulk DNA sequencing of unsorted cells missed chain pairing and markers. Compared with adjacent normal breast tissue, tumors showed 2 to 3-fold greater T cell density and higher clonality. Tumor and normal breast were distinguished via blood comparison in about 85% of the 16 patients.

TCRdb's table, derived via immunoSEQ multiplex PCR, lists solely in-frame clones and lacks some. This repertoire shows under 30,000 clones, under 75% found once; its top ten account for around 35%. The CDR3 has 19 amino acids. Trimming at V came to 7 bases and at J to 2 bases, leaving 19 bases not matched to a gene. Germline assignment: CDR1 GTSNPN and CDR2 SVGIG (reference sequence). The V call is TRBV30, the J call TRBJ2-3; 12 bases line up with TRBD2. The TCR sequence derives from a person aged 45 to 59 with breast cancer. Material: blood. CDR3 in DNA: TGTGCCTCGACGGAGGGGGAACCTCTAGCGGGAGGGCCCACAGATACGCAGTATTTT. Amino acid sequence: CASTEGEPLAGGPTDTQYF.